This entry lists 15 T cell receptor beta chains sequenced from one sample in a study of cytomegalovirus exposure and HLA in healthy donors. The PCR employed 60 Vbeta primers together with 13 Jbeta primers. Profiled with immunoSEQ multiplex PCR; TCRdb holds only in-frame clones, not every one. Seen here are around 150,000 clones, approximately 80% observed once, and the top ten hold about 2.2%. Sequencing was performed on PBMCs. The receptors were gathered from a man aged 30 to 45 in good health and CMV-seronegative.

The genes are TRBV6-5 and TRBJ2-7; no clear D. The CDR3 covers 16 residues. V lost 0 bases and J 0 bases, leaving 12 bases between the germline ends. The germline V gene encodes CDR1 MNHEY and CDR2 SVGAGI. CDR3 residues: CASSYSKMAFSYEQYF. CDR3 DNA sequence: TGTGCCAGCAGTTACTCGAAGATGGCTTTCTCCTACGAGCAGTACTTC.

The genes are TRBV5-1 and TRBJ2-3, with D hard to call. CDR1 is SGHRS and CDR2 is YFSETQ in the germline V gene. The ends were cut back, 2 bases at V and 6 bases at J, with 4 bases in the middle. The CDR3 runs 11 residues. In DNA, the CDR3 is TGCGCCAGCAGCTTAACTGATACGCAGTATTTT. Translation gives CASSLTDTQYF.

The chain links TRBV30 to TRBJ2-3; 9 bases are a match to TRBD2. V was pared by 4 bases and J by 6 bases, with 11 bases of the junction left unmatched. Germline values: CDR1 GTSNPN, CDR2 SVGIG (reference sequence). This CDR3 region has 15 residues. The CDR3 region has the DNA TGTGCCTGGATGGGTGGGGTAGCGGGAGCGGATACGCAGTATTTT. Residues: CAWMGGVAGADTQYF.

The chain uses TRBV4-3 and TRBJ2-7, with D possibly being TRBD1 (5 bases). Germline V CDR1 and CDR2: LGHNA, YSLEER. The CDR3 contains 14 residues. V was cut by 9 bases and J by 4 bases, with 19 bases left in between. CDR3 in amino acids: CASGKGQGRYEQYF. DNA of the CDR3: TGCGCCAGTGGGAAGGGGCAGGGCAGGTACGAGCAGTACTTC.

This chain uses TRBV11-3 with TRBJ2-2, with 14 bases lining up with TRBD2. V gave up 5 bases and J gave up 6 bases; unmatched junction bases: 5. CDR1 and CDR2 (germline): SGHNT, YENEEA. This CDR3 comprises 16 residues. The CDR3 spells CASSGRTSGRSGELFF. CDR3 nucleotides: TGTGCCAGCAGCGGCCGGACTAGCGGGAGGTCCGGGGAGCTGTTTTTT.

The chain couples TRBV7-9 to TRBJ1-2; 9 bases line up with TRBD1. V shed 3 bases, J shed 4 bases, and the junction held 9 bases outside the gene matches. Germline CDR1 is SEHNR and CDR2 is FQNEAQ (reference sequence). This CDR3 comprises 16 residues. For the CDR3, the DNA is TGTGCCAGCAGCTTCGGGACAGGGCGGATTGGCTATGGCTACACCTTC. This sequence encodes CASSFGTGRIGYGYTF. The full variable domain, rest sourced from reference TRBV7-9 and TRBJ1-2, is DTGVSQNPRHKITKRGQNVTFRCDPISEHNRLYWYRQTLGQGPEFLTYFQNEAQLEKSRLLSDRFSAERPKGSFSTLEIQRTEQGDSAMYLCASSFGTGRIGYGYTFGSGTRLTVV.

The chain uses TRBV7-9 and TRBJ2-1; TRBD2 matches at 7 bases. From germline, CDR1 is SEHNR and CDR2 FQNEAQ (reference sequence). The CDR3 sequence is 15 residues long. The ends lost 4 bases at V and 4 bases at J; junction bases unmatched: 7. CDR3: CASSSTGTTYNEQFF. DNA for the CDR3: TGTGCCAGCAGCTCTACCGGGACTACTTACAATGAGCAGTTCTTC.

The gene calls are TRBV30 and TRBJ1-4; 9 positions match TRBD1. V trimming: 2 bases; J trimming: 8 bases; junction bases outside the gene matches: 9. Germline V gives CDR1 GTSNPN, CDR2 SVGIG (reference sequence). The CDR3 is 15 amino acids. DNA of the CDR3: TGTGCCTGGAGTTCAAACAGGGGGCTTAGGGAAAAACTGTTTTTT. Residues: CAWSSNRGLREKLFF.

This clone was recorded a few times. This chain connects TRBV7-2 to TRBJ2-7; TRBD2 might be the D (6 bases). The germline CDR1 and CDR2 sequences are SGHTA and FQGNSA. Trimming took 6 bases from V and 3 from J, leaving 18 bases between them. CDR3 length: 15 amino acids. The CDR3 nucleotides are TGTGCCAGCAGTCTGAACGGGAGAAATGACTACGAGCAGTACTTC. It yields the protein CASSLNGRNDYEQYF. Complete variable domain (other parts from reference TRBV7-2 and TRBJ2-7): GAGVSQSPSNKVTEKGKDVELRCDPISGHTALYWYRQSLGQGLEFLIYFQGNSAPDKSGLPSDRFSAERTGGSVSTLTIQRTQQEDSAVYLCASSLNGRNDYEQYFGPGTRLTVT.

This sequence joins TRBV27 and TRBJ1-2; TRBD1 is a possible D gene (5 bases). This CDR3 is 15 amino acids long. Trimming took 5 bases from V and 2 from J, leaving 15 bases between them. Germline CDR1 is MNHEY and CDR2 is SMNVEV (reference sequence). In DNA, the CDR3 is TGTGCCAGCAGTCGCCGGGGGGAGAGAAACTATGGCTACACCTTC. It yields the protein CASSRRGERNYGYTF.

The chain couples TRBV6-1 to TRBJ2-5; D not certain. Deletions cut 8 bases from V and 3 bases from J, with 13 bases between. Germline values: CDR1 MNHNS, CDR2 SASEGT. This CDR3 has 13 amino acids. CDR3 sequence: CASRTSSKETQYF. The CDR3 bases are TGTGCCAGCCGCACCTCCTCTAAAGAGACCCAGTACTTC.

This chain uses TRBV5-1 with TRBJ1-5, with 7 bases lining up with TRBD1. The CDR3 spans 14 residues. The J segment lost 5 bases and the V segment lost 4 bases, leaving 6 bases of the junction unmatched. Germline CDR1 SGHRS, CDR2 YFSETQ. As DNA, the CDR3 is TGCGCCAGCAGCGTCGGGACAGTCGATCAGCCCCAGCATTTT. Residues: CASSVGTVDQPQHF.

The rearrangement joins TRBV19 to TRBJ2-7; D remains unclear. The V and J ends lost 3 bases and 1 base respectively, with 10 bases between them. The CDR3 extends over 14 amino acids. Germline assignment: CDR1 LNHDA and CDR2 SQIVND (reference sequence). Here the CDR3 DNA reads TGTGCCAGTAGTATCTATGAGGATTCCTACGAGCAGTACTTC. It encodes CASSIYEDSYEQYF.

The chain combines TRBV7-6 with TRBJ2-3, with D unresolved. Germline assignment: CDR1 SGHVS and CDR2 FNYEAQ. The CDR3 loop spans 13 amino acids. V lost 3 bases and J 2 bases, leaving 6 bases between the germline ends. The CDR3 DNA follows: TGTGCCAGCAGCTTGCAGGTCACAGATACGCAGTATTTT. As protein: CASSLQVTDTQYF.

V usage is TRBV2 and J usage is TRBJ1-5; D is ambiguous. CDR1 SNHLY and CDR2 FYNNEI come from the germline V gene. The CDR3 has 14 residues. The germline V and J ends were trimmed by 6 bases and 6 bases, with 15 bases remaining between them. CDR3 DNA: TGTGCCAGCAGGGAACTTTTCGGTGGTCAGCCCCAGCATTTT. Amino acids: CASRELFGGQPQHF.